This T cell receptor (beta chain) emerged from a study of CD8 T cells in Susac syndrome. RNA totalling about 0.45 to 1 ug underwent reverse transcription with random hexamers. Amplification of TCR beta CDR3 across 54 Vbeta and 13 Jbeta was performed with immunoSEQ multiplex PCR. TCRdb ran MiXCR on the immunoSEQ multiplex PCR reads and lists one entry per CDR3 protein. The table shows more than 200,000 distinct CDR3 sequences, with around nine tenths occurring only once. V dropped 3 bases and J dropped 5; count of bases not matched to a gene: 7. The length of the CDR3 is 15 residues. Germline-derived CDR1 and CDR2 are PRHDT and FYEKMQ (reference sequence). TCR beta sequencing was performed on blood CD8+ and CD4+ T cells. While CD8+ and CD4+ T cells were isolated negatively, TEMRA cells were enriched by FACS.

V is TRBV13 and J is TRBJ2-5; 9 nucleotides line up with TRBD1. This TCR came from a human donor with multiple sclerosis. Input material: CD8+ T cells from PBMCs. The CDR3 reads CASSFGQGPAETQYF. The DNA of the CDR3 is TGTGCCAGCAGCTTCGGACAGGGGCCAGCGGAGACCCAGTACTTC.